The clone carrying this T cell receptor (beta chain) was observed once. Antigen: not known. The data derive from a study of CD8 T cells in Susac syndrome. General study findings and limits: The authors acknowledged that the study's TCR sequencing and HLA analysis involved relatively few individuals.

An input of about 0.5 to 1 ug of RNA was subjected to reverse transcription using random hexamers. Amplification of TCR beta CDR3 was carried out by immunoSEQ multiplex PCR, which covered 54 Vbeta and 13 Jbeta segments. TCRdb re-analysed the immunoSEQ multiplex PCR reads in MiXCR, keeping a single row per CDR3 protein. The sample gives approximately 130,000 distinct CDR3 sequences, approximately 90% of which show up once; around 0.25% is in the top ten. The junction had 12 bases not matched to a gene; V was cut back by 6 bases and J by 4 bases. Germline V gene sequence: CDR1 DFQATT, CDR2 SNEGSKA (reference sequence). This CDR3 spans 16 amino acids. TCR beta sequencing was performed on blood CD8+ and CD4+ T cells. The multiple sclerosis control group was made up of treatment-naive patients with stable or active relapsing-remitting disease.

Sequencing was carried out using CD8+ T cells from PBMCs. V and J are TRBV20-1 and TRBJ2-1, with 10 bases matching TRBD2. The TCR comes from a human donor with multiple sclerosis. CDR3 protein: CSAQTPGLALYNEQFF. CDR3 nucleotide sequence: TGCAGTGCCCAGACCCCGGGACTAGCGCTGTACAATGAGCAGTTCTTC.